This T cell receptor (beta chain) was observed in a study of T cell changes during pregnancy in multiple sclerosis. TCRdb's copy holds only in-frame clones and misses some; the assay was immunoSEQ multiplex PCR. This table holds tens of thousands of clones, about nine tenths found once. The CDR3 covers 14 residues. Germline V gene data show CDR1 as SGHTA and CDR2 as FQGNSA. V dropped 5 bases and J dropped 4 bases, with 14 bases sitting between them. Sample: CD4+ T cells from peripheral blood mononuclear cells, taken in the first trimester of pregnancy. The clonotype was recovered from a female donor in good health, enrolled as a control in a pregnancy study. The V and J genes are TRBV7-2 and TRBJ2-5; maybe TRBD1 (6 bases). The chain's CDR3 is CASSRQGGLETQYF. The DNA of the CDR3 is TGTGCCAGCAGCAGACAAGGGGGTTTAGAGACCCAGTACTTC.